This T cell receptor (beta chain) was profiled in a study of vaccination effects on CD4 cells after COVID-19. Findings and limits, study-wide: Within healthy vaccinees, only 1 of 255 vaccine-induced clones displayed cross-reactivity with common cold coronaviruses.

Repertoires were generated with immunoSEQ multiplex PCR, while TCRdb's copy carries only in-frame clones and drops some. The repertoire includes approximately 70,000 clones, 65% to 80% of them detected once, and less than 3% sits in the top ten. Sequencing followed a ViraFEST assay step that expanded antigen-specific CD4+ T cells with viral peptide pools. Culturing for 9 to 10 days preceded CD4+ T cell isolation. Negative nucleocapsid antibody tests before and after vaccination confirmed no previous SARS-CoV-2 infection. On both days 3 and 7, half of the culture medium was replaced with IL-2 medium. As for this clone: Its antigen is as yet unknown.

CDR1 MNHNY and CDR2 SVGAGI come from the germline V gene (reference sequence). This CDR3 contains 16 residues. Trimming pared 0 bases from V and 8 bases from J, leaving 14 bases between. This material consisted of CD4+ T cells from PBMCs cultured with HCoV-NL63 spike peptides, taken before COVID-19 vaccination. This sequence originates from a human donor who received a COVID-19 vaccine. The genes are TRBV6-6 and TRBJ1-6; the D gene is possibly TRBD1 (6 bases). This CDR3 is CASSYSGGALDSPLHF. The DNA of the CDR3 is TGTGCCAGCAGTTACTCAGGGGGGGCGTTAGATTCACCCCTCCACTTT.